This T cell receptor beta chain was captured by sequencing in a study of Ad26.COV2.S vaccination and SARS-CoV-2 variants. Treatment defined: around 19 received Ad26.COV2.S at low or high dose, single or two shots; about 5 received placebo; per-sample allocation not given. Day 63 after the first vaccine or placebo injection was the time point for sampling. TCRdb keeps only in-frame clones here, not all; method: immunoSEQ multiplex PCR. Among about 350,000 clones listed, about nine tenths were seen once. This clonotype was obtained from a person between 18 and 65 years old who received the Ad26.COV2.S COVID-19 vaccine or a placebo. The sample here was peripheral blood, taken in a trial of Ad26.COV2.S vaccine versus placebo.

In nucleotides, the CDR3 is TGTGCCAGCAGTTCCGGCCTGGACTATGGCTACACCTTC. This gives the protein CASSSGLDYGYTF. J is TRBJ1-2 and V is TRBV12-3 or TRBV12-4; D gene uncertain. V was cut by 4 bases and J by 3 bases, with 9 bases left in between. The CDR3 runs to 13 residues.